The present TCR beta chain was sequenced within a study of cytomegalovirus exposure and HLA in healthy donors. Study in general: As an earlier analysis found, about 179 million T cells yielded about 120 million unique TCR beta sequences. Study-wide results and limits: A likely sequencing artifact accounted for one observed cluster of highly shared sequence variants. Clonal expansion, a later analysis showed, was greater in HLA-associated TCR beta chains than in equally common others.

As concerns this clone: Its antigen is unknown.

The CDR3 has 12 residues. Germline values: CDR1 SNHLY, CDR2 FYNNEI. V lost 5 bases to trimming and J lost 3 bases, with 8 bases between them. This PCR relied on a set of 60 Vbeta primers and 13 Jbeta primers. Data came from immunoSEQ multiplex PCR; TCRdb stores just in-frame clones and leaves some out. This sample carries roughly 160,000 clones, 65% to 85% of them seen once, and the ten largest clones take 7%. Source material: PBMCs. The sequence derives from a woman aged 25 to 39 in good health and CMV-seropositive. V and J are TRBV2 and TRBJ2-7; D possibly corresponds to TRBD2 (5 bases). The CDR3 is CASSLDYYEQYF. The CDR3 coding sequence is TGTGCCAGCAGTCTTGACTACTACGAGCAGTACTTC. Supplemented by reference TRBV2 and TRBJ2-7, the full variable domain reads EPEVTQTPSHQVTQMGQEVILRCVPISNHLYFYWYRQILGQKVEFLVSFYNNEISEKSEIFDDQFSVERPDGSNFTLKIRSTKLEDSAMYFCASSLDYYEQYFGPGTRLTVT.